This T cell receptor (beta chain) was identified in a study of blood T cell repertoires in COVID-19 (TCRdb year 2020). At the level of the whole study: The collaborator samples originated in the United States, Italy and Spain and spanned the acute and convalescent phases of COVID-19. The material from the prospective study consisted of cDNA or gDNA derived from T cells, B-cell-depleted T cells, or PBMCs. The dataset comprised deeply sampled blood TCRbeta repertoires from subjects exposed to, actively infected with, or recovered from COVID-19. A freely available public database, intended as a resource for researchers studying the immune response to SARS-CoV-2, is where the repertoires were released. Samples came from the ongoing ImmuneRACE study (first 160 participants) plus 1,254 subjects from 6 global collaborators. A de-identified subject ID, COVID-19 status, age in years and sex were almost always included in the sample metadata. Where HLA class I and class II types were available, the types were taken from metadata supplied by the sample provider, not from assay-based typing. Here is what the overall study found, with its caveats: The quantity of clinical and demographic metadata differed by source and by participant and was supplied without curation.

In the case of this clone: Its antigen is not yet known. No much larger clone is present one base from it, and per-base qualities are unavailable.

Whole blood was collected in K2EDTA tubes by collaborating institutions according to the institutions' own protocols. For TCRbeta analysis, collaborators shipped samples as frozen whole blood, isolated PBMCs, or DNA extracted from either of those sample types. From its cysteine to its phenylalanine, the CDR3 spans 17 amino acids. Only the CDR3 region is kept as DNA, spanning 51 bases read in frame from base 1. Based on the germline V gene, the CDR1 and CDR2 sequences are KGHDR and SFDVKD. The V end gives up 4 bases and the J end 5 bases, leaving 16 bases in the junction not matched to a gene. TCRbeta CDR3 regions were amplified from genomic DNA using the immunoSEQ Assay, a bias-controlled multiplex PCR. Under the source paper's analysis protocol: The number of nucleated cells in each sample was estimated by amplification of reference gene primers within the assay. Sequence reads were collapsed and filtered to measure the absolute abundance of every unique TCRbeta CDR3 rearrangement. For each sample, productive Simpson clonality was calculated as the square root of Simpson's diversity index across productive rearrangements. The immuneACCESS repertoire file appears here via TCRdb, limited to in-frame rearrangements. These files lack a portion of the clones; in checked studies, under half of the deficit traces to unresolved V genes, and the cause of the others is not known. Clone size and the V and J calls come from that table; the DNA yielded D and trimming. This sample holds roughly 210,000 clones; around 90% were observed only once. Of the sample, more than 1.5% falls within the top ten clones.

The specimen was peripheral blood. This clonotype was sampled from an older man with acute or convalescent COVID-19. The V and J genes are TRBV24-1 and TRBJ2-7; TRBD2 fits 7 bases in the junction. The nucleotides are TGTGCCACCAGTGACCGCGCCTCTGGACTAGGAGGCGACGAGCAGTACTTC. This translates into CATSDRASGLGGDEQYF.